This TCR beta chain was recorded in a study of T cells in Graves' hyperthyroidism and ophthalmopathy. TCR beta CDR3 sequences were amplified from RNA transcripts. HTBI primers drove first-round RT-PCR of the TCR CDR3. TCRdb itself ran the multiplex PCR reads through MiXCR, one entry per CDR3 protein. The repertoire includes under 800,000 distinct CDR3 sequences, less than 15% of them detected once, and 10% to 13% sits in the top ten. Findings and caveats of the study: The model made its ophthalmopathy prediction, and onset followed a median roughly 6.5 months later.

This CDR3 has 15 residues. The germline V gene has CDR1 DFQATT and CDR2 SNEGSKA (reference sequence). This clonotype turned up a few times. Its antigen is undetermined. Uncontrolled infection, other autoimmune disease, pregnancy and lactation each barred patients from inclusion. The sample comprised blood. The genes are TRBV20-1 and TRBJ2-7; 9 bases line up with TRBD2. The receptor was derived from a woman aged 18-29 years with Graves' hyperthyroidism. The CDR3 here is CSVWGLAGSSYEQYF. The CDR3, as DNA: TGCAGCGTCTGGGGGCTAGCGGGGAGCTCCTACGAGCAGTACTTC.